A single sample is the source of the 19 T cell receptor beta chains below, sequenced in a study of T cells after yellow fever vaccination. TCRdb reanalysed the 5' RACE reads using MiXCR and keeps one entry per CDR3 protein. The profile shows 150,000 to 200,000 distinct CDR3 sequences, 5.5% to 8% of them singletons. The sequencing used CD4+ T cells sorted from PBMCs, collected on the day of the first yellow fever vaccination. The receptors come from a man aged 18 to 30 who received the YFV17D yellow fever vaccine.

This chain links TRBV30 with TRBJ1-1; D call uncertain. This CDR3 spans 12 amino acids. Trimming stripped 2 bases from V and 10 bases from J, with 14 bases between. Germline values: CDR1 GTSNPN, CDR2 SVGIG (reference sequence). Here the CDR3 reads CAWSPQLGAAFF. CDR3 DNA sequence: TGTGCCTGGAGTCCCCAGCTGGGAGCAGCTTTCTTT.

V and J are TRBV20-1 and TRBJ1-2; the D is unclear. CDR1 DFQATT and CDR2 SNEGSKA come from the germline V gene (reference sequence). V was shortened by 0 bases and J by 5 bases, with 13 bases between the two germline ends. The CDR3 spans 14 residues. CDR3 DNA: TGCAGTGCTAGAGATTCGGAAACAGTTTATGGCTACACCTTC. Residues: CSARDSETVYGYTF.

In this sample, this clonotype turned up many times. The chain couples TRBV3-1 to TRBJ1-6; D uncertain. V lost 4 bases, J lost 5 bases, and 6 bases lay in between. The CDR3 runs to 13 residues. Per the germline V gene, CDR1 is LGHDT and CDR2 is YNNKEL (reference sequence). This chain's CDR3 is CASSLTDNSPLHF. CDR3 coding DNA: TGTGCCAGCAGCCTTACTGATAATTCACCCCTCCACTTT.

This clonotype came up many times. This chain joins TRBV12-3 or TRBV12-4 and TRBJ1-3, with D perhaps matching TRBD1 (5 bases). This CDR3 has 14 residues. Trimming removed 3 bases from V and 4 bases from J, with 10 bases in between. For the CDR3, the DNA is TGTGCCAGCAGTTTGGGACCCCACGGAAACACCATATATTTT. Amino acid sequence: CASSLGPHGNTIYF.

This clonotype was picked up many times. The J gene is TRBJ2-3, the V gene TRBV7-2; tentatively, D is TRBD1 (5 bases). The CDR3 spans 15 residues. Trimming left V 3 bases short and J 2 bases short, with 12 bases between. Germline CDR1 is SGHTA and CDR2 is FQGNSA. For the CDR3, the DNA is TGTGCCAGCAGCTTGGATAGGGGCCCCACAGATACGCAGTATTTT. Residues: CASSLDRGPTDTQYF.

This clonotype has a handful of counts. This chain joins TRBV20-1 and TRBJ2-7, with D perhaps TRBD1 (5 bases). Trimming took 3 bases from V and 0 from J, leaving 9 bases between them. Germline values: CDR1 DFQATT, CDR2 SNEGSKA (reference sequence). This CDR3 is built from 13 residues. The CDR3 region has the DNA TGCAGTGCTAGGCCGGACAACTCCTACGAGCAGTACTTC. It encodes CSARPDNSYEQYF.

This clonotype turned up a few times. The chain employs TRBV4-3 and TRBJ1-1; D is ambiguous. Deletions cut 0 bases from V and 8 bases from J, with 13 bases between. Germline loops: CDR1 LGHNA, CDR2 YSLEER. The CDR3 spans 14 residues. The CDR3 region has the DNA TGCGCCAGCAGCCAAGACGATTTCGGGTCCGAAGCTTTCTTT. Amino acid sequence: CASSQDDFGSEAFF.

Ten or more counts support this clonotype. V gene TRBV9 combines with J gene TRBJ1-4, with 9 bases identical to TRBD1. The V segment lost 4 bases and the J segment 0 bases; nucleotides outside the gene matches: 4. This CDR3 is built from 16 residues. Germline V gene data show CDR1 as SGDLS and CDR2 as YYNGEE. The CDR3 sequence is CASSPRQGATNEKLFF. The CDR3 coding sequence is TGTGCCAGCAGCCCCCGACAGGGGGCAACTAATGAAAAACTGTTTTTT. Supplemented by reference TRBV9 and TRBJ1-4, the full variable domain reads DSGVTQTPKHLITATGQRVTLRCSPRSGDLSVYWYQQSLDQGLQFLIQYYNGEERAKGNILERFSAQQFPDLHSELNLSSLELGDSALYFCASSPRQGATNEKLFFGSGTQLSVL.

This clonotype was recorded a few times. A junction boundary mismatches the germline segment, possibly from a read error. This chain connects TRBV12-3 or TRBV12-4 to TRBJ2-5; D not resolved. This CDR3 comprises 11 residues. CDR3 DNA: TGTGCCAGCAGTCAACTGGTTGAAGTGAACTTC. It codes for CASSQLVEVNF.

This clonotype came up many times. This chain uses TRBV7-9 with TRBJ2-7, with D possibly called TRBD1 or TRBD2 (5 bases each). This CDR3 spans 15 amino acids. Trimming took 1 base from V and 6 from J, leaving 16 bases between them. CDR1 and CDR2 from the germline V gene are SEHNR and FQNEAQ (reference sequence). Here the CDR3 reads CASSLVRGPLGEQYV. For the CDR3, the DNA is TGTGCCAGCAGCTTAGTTAGGGGCCCACTAGGCGAGCAGTACGTC.

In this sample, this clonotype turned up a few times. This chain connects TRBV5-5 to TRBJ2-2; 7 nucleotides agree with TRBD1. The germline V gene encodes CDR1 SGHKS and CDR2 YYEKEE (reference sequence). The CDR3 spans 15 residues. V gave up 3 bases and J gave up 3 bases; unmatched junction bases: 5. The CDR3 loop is CASSYRDRDTGELFF. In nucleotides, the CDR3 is TGTGCCAGCAGCTACCGGGACAGAGACACCGGGGAGCTGTTTTTT.

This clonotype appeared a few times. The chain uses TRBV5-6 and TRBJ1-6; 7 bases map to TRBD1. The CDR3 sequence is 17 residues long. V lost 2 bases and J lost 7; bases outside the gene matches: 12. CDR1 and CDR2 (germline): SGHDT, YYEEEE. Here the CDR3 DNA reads TGTGCCAGCAGCTTCAGGGGGTCGGCTTTGCGGAATTCACCCCTCCACTTT. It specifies CASSFRGSALRNSPLHF.

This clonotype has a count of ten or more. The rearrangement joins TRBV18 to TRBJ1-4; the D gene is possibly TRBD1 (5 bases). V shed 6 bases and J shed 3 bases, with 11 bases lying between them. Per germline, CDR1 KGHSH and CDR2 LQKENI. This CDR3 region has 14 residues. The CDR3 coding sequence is TGTGCCAGCTCTCTGCGACAGCCTAATGAAAAACTGTTTTTT. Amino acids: CASSLRQPNEKLFF.

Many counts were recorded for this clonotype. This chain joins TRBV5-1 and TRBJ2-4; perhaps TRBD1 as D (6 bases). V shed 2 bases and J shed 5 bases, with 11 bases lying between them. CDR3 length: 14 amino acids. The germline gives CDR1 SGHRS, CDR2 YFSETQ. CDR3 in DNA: TGCGCCAGCAGCTTCGAGGGGGTAGAAAACATTCAGTACTTC. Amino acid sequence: CASSFEGVENIQYF.

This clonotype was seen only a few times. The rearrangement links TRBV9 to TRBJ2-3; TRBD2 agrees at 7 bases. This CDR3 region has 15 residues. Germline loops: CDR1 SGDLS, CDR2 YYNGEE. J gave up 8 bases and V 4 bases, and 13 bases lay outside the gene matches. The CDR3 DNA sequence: TGTGCCAGCAGCCGCCTCAGCGGGGAGGTCATTACGCAGTATTTT. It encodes CASSRLSGEVITQYF.

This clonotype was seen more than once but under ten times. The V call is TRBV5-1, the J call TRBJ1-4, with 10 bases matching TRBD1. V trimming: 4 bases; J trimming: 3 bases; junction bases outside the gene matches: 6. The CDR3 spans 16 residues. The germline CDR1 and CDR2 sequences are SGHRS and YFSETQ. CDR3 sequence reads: CASSPMGTGANEKLFF. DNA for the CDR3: TGCGCCAGCAGCCCAATGGGGACAGGGGCTAATGAAAAACTGTTTTTT.

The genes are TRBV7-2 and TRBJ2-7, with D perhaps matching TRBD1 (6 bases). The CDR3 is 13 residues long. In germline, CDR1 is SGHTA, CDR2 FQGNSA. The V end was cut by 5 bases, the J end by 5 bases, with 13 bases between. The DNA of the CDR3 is TGTGCCAGCAGCCGACAGTCAGGGGACGAGCAGTACGTC. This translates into CASSRQSGDEQYV.

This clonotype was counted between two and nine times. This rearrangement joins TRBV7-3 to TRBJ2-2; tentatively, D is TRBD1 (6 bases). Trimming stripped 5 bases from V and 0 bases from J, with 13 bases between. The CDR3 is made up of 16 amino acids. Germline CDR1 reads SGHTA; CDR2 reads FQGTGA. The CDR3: CASSRGQPANTGELFF. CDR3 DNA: TGTGCCAGCAGCCGCGGACAGCCCGCGAACACCGGGGAGCTGTTTTTT.

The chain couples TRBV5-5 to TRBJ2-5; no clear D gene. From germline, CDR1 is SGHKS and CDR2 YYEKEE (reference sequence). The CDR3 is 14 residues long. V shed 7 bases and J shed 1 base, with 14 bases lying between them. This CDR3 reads CASGPGLPQETQYF. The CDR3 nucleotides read TGTGCCAGCGGCCCCGGGCTCCCCCAAGAGACCCAGTACTTC.